This T cell receptor beta chain derives from a study of blood T cells in healthy people across ages. Study summary: Template switching picked up about one barcoded beta molecule for each two T cells.

Whole-study findings and limits: What prevented conclusive comparison of naive and antigen-experienced cells was that PBMCs were unsorted. Versus aged donors, long-lived donors had higher diversity and more naive CD4+ cells.

This clonotype has at least ten counts. Its antigen is still unknown. CDR3 length equals 15 residues. The germline V gene encodes CDR1 MNHEY and CDR2 SVGAGI. Trimming pared 8 bases from V and 4 bases from J, leaving 18 bases between. A second PCR of roughly 7 to 11 cycles used a sample-barcoded 5' primer and a J-beta primer mix. TCRdb passed the 5' RACE reads through MiXCR, listing each CDR3 protein once. The profile shows about 1.8 million distinct CDR3 sequences, about 49% of them singletons. This chain links TRBV6-5 with TRBJ2-1; D is possibly TRBD1 or TRBD2 (7 bases each). This TCR was sampled from a woman aged 40 to 50 in good health. Sequenced input: blood. The chain's CDR3 is CASATQGGEYNEQFF. CDR3 nucleotides: TGTGCCAGCGCCACTCAGGGGGGGGAATACAATGAGCAGTTCTTC.